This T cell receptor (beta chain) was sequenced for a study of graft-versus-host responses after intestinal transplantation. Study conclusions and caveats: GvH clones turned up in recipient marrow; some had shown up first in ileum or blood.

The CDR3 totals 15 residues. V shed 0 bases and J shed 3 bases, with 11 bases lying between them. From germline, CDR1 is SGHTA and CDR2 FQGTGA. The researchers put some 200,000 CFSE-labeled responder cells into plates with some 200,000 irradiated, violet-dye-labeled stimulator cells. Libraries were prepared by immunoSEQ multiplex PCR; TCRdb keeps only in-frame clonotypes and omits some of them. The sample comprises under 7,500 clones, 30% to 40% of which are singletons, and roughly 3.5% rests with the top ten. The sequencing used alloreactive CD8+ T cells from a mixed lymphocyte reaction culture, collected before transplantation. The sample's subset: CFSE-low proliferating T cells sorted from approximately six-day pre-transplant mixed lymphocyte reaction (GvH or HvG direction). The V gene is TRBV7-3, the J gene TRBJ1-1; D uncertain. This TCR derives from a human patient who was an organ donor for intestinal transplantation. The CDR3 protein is CASSLTPSIDTEAFF. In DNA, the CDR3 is TGTGCCAGCAGCTTAACCCCGTCTATAGACACTGAAGCTTTCTTT.